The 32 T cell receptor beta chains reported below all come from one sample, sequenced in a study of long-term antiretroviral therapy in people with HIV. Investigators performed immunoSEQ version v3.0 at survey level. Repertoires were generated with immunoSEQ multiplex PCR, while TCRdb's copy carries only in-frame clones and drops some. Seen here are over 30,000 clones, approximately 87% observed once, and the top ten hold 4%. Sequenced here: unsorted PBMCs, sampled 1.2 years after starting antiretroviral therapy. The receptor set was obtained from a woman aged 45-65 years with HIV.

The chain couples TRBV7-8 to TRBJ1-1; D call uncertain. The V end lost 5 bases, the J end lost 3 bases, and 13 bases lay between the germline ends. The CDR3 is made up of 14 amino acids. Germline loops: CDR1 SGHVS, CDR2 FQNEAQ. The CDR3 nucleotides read TGTGCCAGCAGCCTGACGGCATTATACACTGAAGCTTTCTTT. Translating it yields CASSLTALYTEAFF.

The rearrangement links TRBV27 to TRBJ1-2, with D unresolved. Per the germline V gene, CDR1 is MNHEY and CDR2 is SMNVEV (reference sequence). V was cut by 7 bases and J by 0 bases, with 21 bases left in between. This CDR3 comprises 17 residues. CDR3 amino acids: CASTRTGGGLANYGYTF. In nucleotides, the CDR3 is TGTGCCAGCACCCGAACCGGAGGAGGTCTAGCTAACTATGGCTACACCTTC.

The CDR3 bases are TGTGCCAGCAGTTACGGACAGGGTATTACTGAAGCTTTCTTT. Protein: CASSYGQGITEAFF. V gene TRBV6-5 combines with J gene TRBJ1-1, with 8 bases matching TRBD1. The V segment lost 2 bases and the J segment 5 bases; nucleotides outside the gene matches: 4. CDR1 and CDR2 from the germline V gene are MNHEY and SVGAGI. The CDR3 is 14 residues long.

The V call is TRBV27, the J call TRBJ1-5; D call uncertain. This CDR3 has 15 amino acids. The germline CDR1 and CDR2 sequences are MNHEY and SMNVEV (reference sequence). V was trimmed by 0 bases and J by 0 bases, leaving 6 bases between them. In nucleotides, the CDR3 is TGTGCCAGCAGTTTATCCGGTTATAGCAATCAGCCCCAGCATTTT. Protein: CASSLSGYSNQPQHF.

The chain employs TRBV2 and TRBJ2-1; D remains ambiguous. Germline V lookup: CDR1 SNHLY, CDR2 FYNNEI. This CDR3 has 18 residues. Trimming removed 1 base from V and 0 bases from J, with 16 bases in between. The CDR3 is CASSEVSLLGGSYNEQFF. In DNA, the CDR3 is TGTGCCAGCAGTGAAGTTTCCCTATTGGGTGGCTCCTACAATGAGCAGTTCTTC. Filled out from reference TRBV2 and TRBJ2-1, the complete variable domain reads EPEVTQTPSHQVTQMGQEVILRCVPISNHLYFYWYRQILGQKVEFLVSFYNNEISEKSEIFDDQFSVERPDGSNFTLKIRSTKLEDSAMYFCASSEVSLLGGSYNEQFFGPGTRLTVL.

Here the CDR3 reads CASSFSSGYTEAFF. The CDR3 DNA is TGTGCCAGTAGTTTCTCCTCCGGATACACTGAAGCTTTCTTT. The rearrangement links TRBV19 to TRBJ1-1; D unresolved. Germline CDR1 LNHDA, CDR2 SQIVND (reference sequence). V lost 5 bases to trimming and J lost 3 bases, with 13 bases between them. This CDR3 is built from 14 residues.

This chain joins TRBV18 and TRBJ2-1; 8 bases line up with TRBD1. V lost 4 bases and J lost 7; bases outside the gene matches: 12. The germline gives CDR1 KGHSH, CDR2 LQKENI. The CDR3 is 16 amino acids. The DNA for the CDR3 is TGTGCCAGCTCACAGCCCAGCCAGGGGGCGCAAAATGAGCAGTTCTTC. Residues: CASSQPSQGAQNEQFF.

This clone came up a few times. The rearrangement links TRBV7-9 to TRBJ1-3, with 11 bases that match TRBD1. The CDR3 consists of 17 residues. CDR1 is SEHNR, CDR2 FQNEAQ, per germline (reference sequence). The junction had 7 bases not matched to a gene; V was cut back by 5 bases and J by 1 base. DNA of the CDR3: TGTGCCAGCAGCCTTACCGGGACAGGGGGATCTGGAAACACCATATATTTT. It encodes CASSLTGTGGSGNTIYF.

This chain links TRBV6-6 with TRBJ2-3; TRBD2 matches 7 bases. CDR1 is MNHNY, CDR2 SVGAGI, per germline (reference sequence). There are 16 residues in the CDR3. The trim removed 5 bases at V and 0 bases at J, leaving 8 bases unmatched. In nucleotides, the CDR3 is TGTGCCAGCAGTCCGTCCAGCGGGGCAAGCACAGATACGCAGTATTTT. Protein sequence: CASSPSSGASTDTQYF.

The CDR3 here is CASRKDRTYYEQYF. CDR3 sequence (DNA): TGTGCCAGCAGGAAGGACAGGACCTACTACGAGCAGTACTTC. The rearrangement uses TRBV2 and TRBJ2-7, with TRBD1 matching over 7 bases. This CDR3 is built from 14 residues. Unmatched junction bases numbered 8, after V lost 6 bases and J lost 3 bases. Germline V gives CDR1 SNHLY, CDR2 FYNNEI.

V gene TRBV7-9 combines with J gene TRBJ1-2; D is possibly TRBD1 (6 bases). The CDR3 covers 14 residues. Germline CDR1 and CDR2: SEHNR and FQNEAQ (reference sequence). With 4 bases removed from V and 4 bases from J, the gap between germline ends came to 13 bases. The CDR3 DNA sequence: TGTGCCAGCAGCTCAGACAGGTTAATCTATGGCTACACCTTC. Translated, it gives CASSSDRLIYGYTF.

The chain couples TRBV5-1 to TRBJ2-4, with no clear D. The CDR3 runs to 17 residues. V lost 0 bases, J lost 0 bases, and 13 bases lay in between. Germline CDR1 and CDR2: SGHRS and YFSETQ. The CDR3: CASSLVGWGKAKNIQYF. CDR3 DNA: TGCGCCAGCAGCTTGGTCGGCTGGGGTAAAGCCAAAAACATTCAGTACTTC. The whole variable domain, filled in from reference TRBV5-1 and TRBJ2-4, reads KAGVTQTPRYLIKTRGQQVTLSCSPISGHRSVSWYQQTPGQGLQFLFEYFSETQRNKGNFPGRFSGRQFSNSRSEMNVSTLELGDSALYLCASSLVGWGKAKNIQYFGAGTRLSVL.

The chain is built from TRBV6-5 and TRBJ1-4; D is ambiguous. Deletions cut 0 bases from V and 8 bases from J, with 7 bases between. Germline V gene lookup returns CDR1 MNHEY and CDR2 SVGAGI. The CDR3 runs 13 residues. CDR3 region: CASSYSRWEKLFF. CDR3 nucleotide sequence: TGTGCCAGCAGTTACTCGAGGTGGGAAAAACTGTTTTTT.

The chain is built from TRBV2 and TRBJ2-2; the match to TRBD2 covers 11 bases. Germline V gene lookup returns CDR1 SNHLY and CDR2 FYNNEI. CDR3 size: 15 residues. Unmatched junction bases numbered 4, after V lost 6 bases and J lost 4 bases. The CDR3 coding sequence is TGTGCCAGCAGCCTGGGACTAGCGGTCACCGGGGAGCTGTTTTTT. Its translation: CASSLGLAVTGELFF.

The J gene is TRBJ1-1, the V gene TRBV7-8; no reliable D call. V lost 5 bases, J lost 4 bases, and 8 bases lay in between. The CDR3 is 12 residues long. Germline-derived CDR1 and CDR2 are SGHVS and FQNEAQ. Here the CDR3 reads CASSEGLTEAFF. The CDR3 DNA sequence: TGTGCCAGCAGCGAAGGTCTCACTGAAGCTTTCTTT.

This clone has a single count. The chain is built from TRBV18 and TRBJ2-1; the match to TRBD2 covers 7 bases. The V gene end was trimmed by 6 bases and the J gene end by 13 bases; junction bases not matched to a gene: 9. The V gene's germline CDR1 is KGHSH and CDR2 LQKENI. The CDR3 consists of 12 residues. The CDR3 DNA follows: TGTGCCAGCTCCCTGGTCGGGAGGCATCAGTTCTTC. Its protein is CASSLVGRHQFF.

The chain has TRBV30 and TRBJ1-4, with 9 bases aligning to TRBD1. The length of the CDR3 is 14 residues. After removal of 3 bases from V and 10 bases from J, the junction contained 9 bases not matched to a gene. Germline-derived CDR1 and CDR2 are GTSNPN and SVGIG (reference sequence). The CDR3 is CAWSVTGGAGKLFF. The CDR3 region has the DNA TGTGCCTGGAGCGTTACAGGGGGCGCCGGAAAACTGTTTTTT.

The CDR3 sequence is CASGRPGANVLTF. CDR3 bases: TGCGCCAGCGGGAGGCCGGGGGCCAACGTCCTGACTTTC. The chain employs TRBV5-1 and TRBJ2-6; perhaps TRBD2 as D (6 bases). V lost 7 bases, J lost 4 bases, and 9 bases lay in between. The CDR3 is 13 amino acids. The germline V gene encodes CDR1 SGHRS and CDR2 YFSETQ.

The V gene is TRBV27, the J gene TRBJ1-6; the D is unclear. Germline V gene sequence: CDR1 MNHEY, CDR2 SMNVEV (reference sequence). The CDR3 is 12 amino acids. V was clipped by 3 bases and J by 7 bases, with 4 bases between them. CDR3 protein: CASSFQNSPLHF. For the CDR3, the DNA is TGTGCCAGCAGTTTTCAAAATTCACCCCTCCACTTT.

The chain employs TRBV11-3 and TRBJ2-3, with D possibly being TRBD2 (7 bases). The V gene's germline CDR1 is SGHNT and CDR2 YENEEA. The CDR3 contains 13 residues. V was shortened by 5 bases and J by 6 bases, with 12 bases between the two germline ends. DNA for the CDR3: TGTGCCAGCAGCCCGACGGGGGGCGATACGCAGTATTTT. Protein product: CASSPTGGDTQYF.

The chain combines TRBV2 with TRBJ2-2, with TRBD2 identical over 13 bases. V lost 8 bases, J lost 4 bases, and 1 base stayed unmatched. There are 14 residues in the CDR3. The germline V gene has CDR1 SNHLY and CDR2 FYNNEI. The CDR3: CASRLAGGTGELFF. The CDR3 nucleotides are TGTGCCAGCCGACTAGCGGGGGGCACCGGGGAGCTGTTTTTT.

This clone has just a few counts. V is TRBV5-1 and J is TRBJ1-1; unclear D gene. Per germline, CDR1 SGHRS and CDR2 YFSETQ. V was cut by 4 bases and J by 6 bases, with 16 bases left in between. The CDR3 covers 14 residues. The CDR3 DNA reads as TGCGCCAGCAGCCAGACGGCGGGGAAGGCTGAAGCTTTCTTT. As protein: CASSQTAGKAEAFF.

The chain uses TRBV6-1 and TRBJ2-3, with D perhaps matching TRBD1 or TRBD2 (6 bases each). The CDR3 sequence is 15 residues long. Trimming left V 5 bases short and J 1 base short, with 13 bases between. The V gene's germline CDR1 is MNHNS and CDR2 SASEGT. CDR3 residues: CASSIQGGGTDTQYF. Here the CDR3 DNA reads TGTGCCAGCAGTATACAGGGCGGGGGCACAGATACGCAGTATTTT.

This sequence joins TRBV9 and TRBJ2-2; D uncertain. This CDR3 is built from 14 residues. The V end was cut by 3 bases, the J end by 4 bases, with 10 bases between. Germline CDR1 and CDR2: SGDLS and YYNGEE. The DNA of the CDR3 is TGTGCCAGCAGCGAACCAGCATCCACCGGGGAGCTGTTTTTT. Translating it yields CASSEPASTGELFF.

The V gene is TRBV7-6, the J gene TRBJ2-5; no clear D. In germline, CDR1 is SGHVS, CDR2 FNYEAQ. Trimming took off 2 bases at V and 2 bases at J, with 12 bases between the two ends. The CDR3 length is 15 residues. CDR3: CASSLRFGRQETQYF. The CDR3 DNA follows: TGTGCCAGCAGCTTACGATTTGGCCGACAAGAGACCCAGTACTTC.

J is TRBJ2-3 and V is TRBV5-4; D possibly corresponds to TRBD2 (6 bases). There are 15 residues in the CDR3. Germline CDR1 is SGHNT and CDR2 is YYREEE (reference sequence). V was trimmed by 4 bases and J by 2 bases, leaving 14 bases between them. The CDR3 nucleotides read TGTGCCAGCAGCGACCCGGGACTCTACACAGATACGCAGTATTTT. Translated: CASSDPGLYTDTQYF. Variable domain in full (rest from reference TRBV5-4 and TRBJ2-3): ETGVTQSPTHLIKTRGQQVTLRCSSQSGHNTVSWYQQALGQGPQFIFQYYREEENGRGNFPPRFSGLQFPNYSSELNVNALELDDSALYLCASSDPGLYTDTQYFGPGTRLTVL.

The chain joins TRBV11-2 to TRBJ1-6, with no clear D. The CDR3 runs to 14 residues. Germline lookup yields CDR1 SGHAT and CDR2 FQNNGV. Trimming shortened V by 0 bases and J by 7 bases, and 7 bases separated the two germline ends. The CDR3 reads CASSLDSPNSPLHF. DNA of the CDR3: TGTGCCAGCAGCTTAGATTCACCAAATTCACCCCTCCACTTT.

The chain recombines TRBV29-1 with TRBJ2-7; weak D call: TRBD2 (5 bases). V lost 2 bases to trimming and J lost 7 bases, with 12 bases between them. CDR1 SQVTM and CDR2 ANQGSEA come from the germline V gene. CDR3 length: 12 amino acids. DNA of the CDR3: TGCAGCGTTGAACCCGGGGTGGGGGAGCAGTACTTC. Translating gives CSVEPGVGEQYF.

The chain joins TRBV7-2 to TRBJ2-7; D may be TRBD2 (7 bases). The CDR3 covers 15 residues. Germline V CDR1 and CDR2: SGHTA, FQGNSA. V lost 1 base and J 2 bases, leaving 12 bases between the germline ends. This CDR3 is CASSLDWGGPYEQYF. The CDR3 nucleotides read TGTGCCAGCAGCTTAGACTGGGGGGGGCCCTACGAGCAGTACTTC.

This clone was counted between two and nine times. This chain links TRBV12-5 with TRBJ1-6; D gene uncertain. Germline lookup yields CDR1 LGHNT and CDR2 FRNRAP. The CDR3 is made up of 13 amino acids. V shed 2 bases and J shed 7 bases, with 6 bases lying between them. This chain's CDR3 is CASGLSENSPLHF. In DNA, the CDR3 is TGTGCTAGTGGTTTGTCGGAAAATTCACCCCTCCACTTT.

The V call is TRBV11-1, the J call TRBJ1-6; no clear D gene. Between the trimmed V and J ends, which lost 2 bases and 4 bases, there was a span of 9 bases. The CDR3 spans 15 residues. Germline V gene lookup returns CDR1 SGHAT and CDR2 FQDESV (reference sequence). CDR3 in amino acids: CASSLTDAYNSPLHF. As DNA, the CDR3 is TGTGCCAGCAGCTTAACGGACGCGTATAATTCACCCCTCCACTTT.

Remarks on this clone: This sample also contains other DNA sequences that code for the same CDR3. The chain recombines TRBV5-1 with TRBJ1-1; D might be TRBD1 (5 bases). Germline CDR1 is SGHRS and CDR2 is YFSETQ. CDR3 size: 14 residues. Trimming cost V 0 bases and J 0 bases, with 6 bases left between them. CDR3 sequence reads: CASSLGGLNTEAFF. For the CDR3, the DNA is TGCGCCAGCAGCTTGGGGGGCCTGAACACTGAAGCTTTCTTT.